This T cell receptor beta chain was identified during a study of neoadjuvant anti-PD-1 for oral cavity cancer. Libraries were prepared by immunoSEQ multiplex PCR; TCRdb keeps only in-frame clonotypes and omits some of them. This table has 50,000 to 65,000 clones, roughly three quarters appearing once. The V gene's germline CDR1 is MDHEN and CDR2 SYDVKM. V lost 4 bases and J lost 5, with 8 bases in between. This CDR3 is 12 amino acids long. Patients had newly diagnosed, untreated stage II-IVA oral cavity squamous cell carcinoma. Study results and caveats: Higher pretreatment Treg/Th17 ratios tracked higher pretreatment blood clonality. With a few patients per group, TCR findings need larger cohorts.

Points on this clone: Its matching antigen is unknown.

V usage is TRBV28 and J usage is TRBJ2-5, with D unclear. The source is a person between 40 and 80 years old with oral cavity squamous cell carcinoma. The sequencing used PBMCs, collected before nivolumab (anti-PD-1) treatment. CDR3 DNA: TGTGCCAGCAGTTCCCGAGAGGAGACCCAGTACTTC. Translation gives CASSSREETQYF. Filled out from reference TRBV28 and TRBJ2-5, the complete variable domain reads DVKVTQSSRYLVKRTGEKVFLECVQDMDHENMFWYRQDPGLGLRLIYFSYDVKMKEKGDIPEGYSVSREKKERFSLILESASTNQTSMYLCASSSREETQYFGPGTRLLVL.